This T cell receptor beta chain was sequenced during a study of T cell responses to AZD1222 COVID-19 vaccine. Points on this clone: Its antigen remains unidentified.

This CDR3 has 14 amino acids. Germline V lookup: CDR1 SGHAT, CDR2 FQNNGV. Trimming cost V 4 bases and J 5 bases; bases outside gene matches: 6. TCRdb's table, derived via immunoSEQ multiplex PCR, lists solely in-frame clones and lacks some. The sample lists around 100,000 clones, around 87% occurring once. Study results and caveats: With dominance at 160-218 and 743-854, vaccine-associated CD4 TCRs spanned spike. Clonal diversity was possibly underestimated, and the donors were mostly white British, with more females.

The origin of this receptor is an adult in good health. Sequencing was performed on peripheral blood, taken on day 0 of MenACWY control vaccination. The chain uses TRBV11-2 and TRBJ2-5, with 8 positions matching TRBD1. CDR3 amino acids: CASSSTGVGETQYF. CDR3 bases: TGTGCCAGCAGCTCGACAGGGGTGGGGGAGACCCAGTACTTC.